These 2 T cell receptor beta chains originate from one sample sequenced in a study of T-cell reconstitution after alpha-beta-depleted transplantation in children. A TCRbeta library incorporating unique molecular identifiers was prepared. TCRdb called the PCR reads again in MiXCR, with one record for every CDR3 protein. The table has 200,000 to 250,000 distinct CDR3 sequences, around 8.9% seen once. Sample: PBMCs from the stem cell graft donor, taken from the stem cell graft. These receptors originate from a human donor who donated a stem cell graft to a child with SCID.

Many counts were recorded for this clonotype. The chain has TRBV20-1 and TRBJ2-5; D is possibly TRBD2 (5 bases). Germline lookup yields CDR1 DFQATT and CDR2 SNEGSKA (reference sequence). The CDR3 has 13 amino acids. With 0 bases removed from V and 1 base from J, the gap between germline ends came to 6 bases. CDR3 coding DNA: TGCAGTGCTAGAGAAACTAGCCAAGAGACCCAGTACTTC. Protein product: CSARETSQETQYF.

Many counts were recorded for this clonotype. The CDR3 coding sequence is TGCAGCGTTGTTGGGGCCCTGGGCTCCTACAATGAGCAGTTCTTC. Encoded protein: CSVVGALGSYNEQFF. The chain carries TRBV29-1 and TRBJ2-1; TRBD1 is a possible D gene (5 bases). CDR3 size: 15 residues. V shed 4 bases and J shed 0 bases, with 13 bases lying between them. Germline V lookup: CDR1 SQVTM, CDR2 ANQGSEA.